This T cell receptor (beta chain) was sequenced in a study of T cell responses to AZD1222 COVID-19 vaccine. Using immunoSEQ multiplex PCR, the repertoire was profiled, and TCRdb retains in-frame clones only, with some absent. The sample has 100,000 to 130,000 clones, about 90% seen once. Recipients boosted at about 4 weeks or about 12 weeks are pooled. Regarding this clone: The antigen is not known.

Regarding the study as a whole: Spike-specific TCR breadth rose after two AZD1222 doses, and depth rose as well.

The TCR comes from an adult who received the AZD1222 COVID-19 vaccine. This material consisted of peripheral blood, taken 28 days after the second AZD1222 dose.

CDR3 loop: CASSPPDRGIKGYTF. CDR3 nucleotide sequence: TGTGCCAGCTCACCCCCGGACAGGGGGATTAAGGGCTACACCTTC. The chain recombines TRBV18 with TRBJ1-2; 10 bases fit TRBD1. The CDR3 contains 15 residues. J was trimmed by 8 bases and V by 3 bases; bases with no gene match: 9. Germline assignment: CDR1 KGHSH and CDR2 LQKENI.